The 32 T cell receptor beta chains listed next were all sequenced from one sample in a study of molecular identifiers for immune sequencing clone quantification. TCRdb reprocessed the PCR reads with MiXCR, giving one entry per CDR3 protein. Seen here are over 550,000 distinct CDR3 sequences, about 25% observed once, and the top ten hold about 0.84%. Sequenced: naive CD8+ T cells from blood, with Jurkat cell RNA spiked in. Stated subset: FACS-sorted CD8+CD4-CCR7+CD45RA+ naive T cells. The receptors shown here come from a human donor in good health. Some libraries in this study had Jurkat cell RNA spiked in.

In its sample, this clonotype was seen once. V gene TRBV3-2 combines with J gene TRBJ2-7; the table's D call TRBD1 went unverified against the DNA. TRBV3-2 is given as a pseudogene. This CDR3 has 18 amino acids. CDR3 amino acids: CASSQGPARDGDSYEQYF. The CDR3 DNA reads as TGTGCCAGCAGCCAAGGTCCAGCCCGGGACGGCGACTCCTACGAGCAGTACTTC.

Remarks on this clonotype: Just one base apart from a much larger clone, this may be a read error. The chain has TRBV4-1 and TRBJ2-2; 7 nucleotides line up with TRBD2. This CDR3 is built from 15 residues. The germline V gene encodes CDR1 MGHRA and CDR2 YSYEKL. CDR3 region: CARSRSSGASGELFF. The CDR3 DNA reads TGCGCCCGCAGCCGTTCAAGCGGGGCCTCCGGGGAGCTGTTTTTT.

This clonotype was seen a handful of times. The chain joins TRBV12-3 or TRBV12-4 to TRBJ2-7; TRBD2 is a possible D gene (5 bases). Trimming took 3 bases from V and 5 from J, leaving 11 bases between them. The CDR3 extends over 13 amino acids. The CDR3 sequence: CASSLKSGNEQYF. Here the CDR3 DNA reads TGTGCCAGCAGTTTGAAGAGCGGAAACGAGCAGTACTTC.

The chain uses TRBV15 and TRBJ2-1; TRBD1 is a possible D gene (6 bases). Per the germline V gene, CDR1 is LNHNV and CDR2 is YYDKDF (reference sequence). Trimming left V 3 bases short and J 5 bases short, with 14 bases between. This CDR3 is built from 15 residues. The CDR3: CATSSIQGINNEQFF. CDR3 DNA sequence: TGTGCCACCAGCAGCATACAGGGTATAAACAATGAGCAGTTCTTC.

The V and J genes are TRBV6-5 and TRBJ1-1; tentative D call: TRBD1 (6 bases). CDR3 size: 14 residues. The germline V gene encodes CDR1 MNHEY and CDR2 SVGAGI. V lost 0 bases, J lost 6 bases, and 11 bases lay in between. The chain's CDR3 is CASSYSIGTPEAFF. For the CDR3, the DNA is TGTGCCAGCAGTTACTCGATTGGGACACCTGAAGCTTTCTTT.

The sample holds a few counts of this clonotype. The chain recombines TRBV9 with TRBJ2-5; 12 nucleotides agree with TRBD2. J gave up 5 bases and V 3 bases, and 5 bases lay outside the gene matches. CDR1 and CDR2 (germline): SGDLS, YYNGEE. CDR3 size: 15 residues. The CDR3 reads CASSASGGARETQYF. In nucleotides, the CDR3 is TGTGCCAGCAGCGCTAGCGGGGGGGCCCGGGAGACCCAGTACTTC.

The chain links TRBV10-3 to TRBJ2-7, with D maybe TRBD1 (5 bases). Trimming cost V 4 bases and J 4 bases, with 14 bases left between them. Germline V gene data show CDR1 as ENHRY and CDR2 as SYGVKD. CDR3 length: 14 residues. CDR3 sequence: CAISAGQGAYEQYF. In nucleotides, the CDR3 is TGTGCCATCAGTGCCGGGCAGGGCGCTTACGAGCAGTACTTC.

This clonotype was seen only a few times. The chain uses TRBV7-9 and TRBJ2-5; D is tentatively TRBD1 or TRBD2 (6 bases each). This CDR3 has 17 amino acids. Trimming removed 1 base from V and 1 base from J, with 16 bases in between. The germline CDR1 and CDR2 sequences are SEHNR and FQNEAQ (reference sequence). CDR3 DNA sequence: TGTGCCAGCAGCTTAGAACCCTTCTGGGGGGCCCAAGAGACCCAGTACTTC. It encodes CASSLEPFWGAQETQYF.

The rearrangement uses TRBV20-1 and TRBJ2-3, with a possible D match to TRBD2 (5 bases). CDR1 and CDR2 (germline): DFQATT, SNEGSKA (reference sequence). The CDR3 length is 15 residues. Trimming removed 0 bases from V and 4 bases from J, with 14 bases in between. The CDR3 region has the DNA TGCAGTGCTAGAGATTACCGGGGTAGGGCAGATACGCAGTATTTT. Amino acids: CSARDYRGRADTQYF.

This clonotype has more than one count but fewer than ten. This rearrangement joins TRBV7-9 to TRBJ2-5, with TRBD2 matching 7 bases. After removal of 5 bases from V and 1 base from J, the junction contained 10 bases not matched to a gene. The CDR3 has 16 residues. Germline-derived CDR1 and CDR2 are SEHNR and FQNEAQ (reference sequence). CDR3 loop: CASSPPQRGIQETQYF. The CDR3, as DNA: TGTGCCAGCAGCCCCCCTCAGCGGGGCATCCAAGAGACCCAGTACTTC.

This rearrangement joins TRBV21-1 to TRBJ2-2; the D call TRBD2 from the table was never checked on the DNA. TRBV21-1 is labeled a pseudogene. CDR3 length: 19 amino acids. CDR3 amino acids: CASSKAMGLAGGSTGELFF. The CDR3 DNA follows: TGTGCCAGCAGCAAAGCAATGGGGCTAGCGGGAGGAAGTACCGGGGAGCTGTTTTTT.

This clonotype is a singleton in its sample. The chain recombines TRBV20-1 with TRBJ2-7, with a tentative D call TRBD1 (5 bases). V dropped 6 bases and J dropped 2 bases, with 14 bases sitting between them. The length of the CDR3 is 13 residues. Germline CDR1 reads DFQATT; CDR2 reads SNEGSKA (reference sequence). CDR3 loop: CSAKTDTPYEQYF. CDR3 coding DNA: TGCAGTGCGAAGACGGACACCCCCTACGAGCAGTACTTC.

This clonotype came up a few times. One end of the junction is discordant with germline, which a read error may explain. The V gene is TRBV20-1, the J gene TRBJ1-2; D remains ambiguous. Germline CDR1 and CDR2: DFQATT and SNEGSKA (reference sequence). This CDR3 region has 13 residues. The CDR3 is CSASEFRGYGYAF. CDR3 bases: TGCAGTGCTAGCGAATTTAGAGGCTATGGCTACGCCTTC.

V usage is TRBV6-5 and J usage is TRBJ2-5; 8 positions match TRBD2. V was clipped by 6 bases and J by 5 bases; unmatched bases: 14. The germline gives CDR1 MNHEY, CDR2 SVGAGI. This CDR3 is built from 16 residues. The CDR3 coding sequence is TGTGCCAGCAGCCTCGAGCCCAGCGGGAGCGCTGAGACCCAGTACTTC. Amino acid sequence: CASSLEPSGSAETQYF.

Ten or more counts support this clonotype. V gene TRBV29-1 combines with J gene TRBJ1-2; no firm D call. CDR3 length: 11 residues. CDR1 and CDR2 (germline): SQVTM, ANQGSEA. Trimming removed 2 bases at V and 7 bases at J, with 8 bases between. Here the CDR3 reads CSVERRFGYTF. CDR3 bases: TGCAGCGTTGAAAGAAGGTTTGGCTACACCTTC.

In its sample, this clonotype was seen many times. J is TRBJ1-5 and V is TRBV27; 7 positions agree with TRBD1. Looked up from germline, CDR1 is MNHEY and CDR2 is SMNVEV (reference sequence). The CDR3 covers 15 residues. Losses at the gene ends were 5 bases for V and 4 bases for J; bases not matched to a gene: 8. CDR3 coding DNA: TGTGCCAGCAGTCAATCCCCAGGGGGAAATCAGCCCCAGCATTTT. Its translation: CASSQSPGGNQPQHF.

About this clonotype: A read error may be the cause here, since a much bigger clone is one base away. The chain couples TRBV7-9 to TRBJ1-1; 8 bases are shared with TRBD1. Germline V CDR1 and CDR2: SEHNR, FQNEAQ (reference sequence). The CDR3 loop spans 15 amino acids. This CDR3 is CASSLFQGARTEASF. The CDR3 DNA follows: TGTGCCAGCAGCTTATTTCAGGGGGCAAGGACTGAAGCTTCCTTT.

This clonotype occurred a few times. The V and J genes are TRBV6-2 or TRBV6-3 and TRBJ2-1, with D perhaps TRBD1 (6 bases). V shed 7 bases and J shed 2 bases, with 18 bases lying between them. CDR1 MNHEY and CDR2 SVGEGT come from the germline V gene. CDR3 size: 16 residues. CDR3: CASIPSRDTAYNEQFF. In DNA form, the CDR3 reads TGTGCCAGCATTCCATCCCGGGACACAGCCTACAATGAGCAGTTCTTC.

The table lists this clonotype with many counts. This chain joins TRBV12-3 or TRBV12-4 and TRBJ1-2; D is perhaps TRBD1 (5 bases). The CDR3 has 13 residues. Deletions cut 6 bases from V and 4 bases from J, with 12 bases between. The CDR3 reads CASSSITGYGYTF. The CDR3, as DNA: TGTGCCAGCAGCTCAATCACAGGCTATGGCTACACCTTC.

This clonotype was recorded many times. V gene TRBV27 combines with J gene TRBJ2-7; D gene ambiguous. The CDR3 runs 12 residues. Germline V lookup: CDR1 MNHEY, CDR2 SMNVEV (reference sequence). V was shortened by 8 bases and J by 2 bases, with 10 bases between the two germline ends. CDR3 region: CASRGPAYEQYF. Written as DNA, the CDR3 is TGTGCCAGCCGTGGACCGGCCTACGAGCAGTACTTC.

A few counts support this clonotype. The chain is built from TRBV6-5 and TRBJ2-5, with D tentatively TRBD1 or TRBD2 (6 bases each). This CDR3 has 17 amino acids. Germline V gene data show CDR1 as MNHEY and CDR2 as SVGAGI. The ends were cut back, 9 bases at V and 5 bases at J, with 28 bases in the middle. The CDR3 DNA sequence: TGTGCCAGTCGGGGGCCCGGTCTAAAAGGCACGCGGGAGACCCAGTACTTC. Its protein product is CASRGPGLKGTRETQYF.

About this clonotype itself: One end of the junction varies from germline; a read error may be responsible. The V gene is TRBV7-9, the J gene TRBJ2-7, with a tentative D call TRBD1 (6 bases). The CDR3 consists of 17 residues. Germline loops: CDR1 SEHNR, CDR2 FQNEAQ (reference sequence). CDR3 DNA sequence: TGTGCCAGCAGCCCAGATAAGGGGACATTGAGCTCCTGCGAGCAGTACTTC. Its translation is CASSPDKGTLSSCEQYF.

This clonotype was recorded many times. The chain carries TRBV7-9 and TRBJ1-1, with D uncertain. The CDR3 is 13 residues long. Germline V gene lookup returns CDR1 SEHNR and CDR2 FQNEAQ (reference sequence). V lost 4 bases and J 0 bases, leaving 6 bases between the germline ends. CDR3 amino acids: CASSWYMNTEAFF. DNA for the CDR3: TGTGCCAGCAGCTGGTATATGAACACTGAAGCTTTCTTT. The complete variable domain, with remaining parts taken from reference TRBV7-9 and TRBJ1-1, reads DTGVSQNPRHKITKRGQNVTFRCDPISEHNRLYWYRQTLGQGPEFLTYFQNEAQLEKSRLLSDRFSAERPKGSFSTLEIQRTEQGDSAMYLCASSWYMNTEAFFGQGTRLTVV.

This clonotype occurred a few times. The CDR3 DNA sequence: TGTGCCAGCAGCGCGACTAAATCCAGAGTGGGCCAGTACTTC. Encoded protein: CASSATKSRVGQYF. The chain couples TRBV2 to TRBJ2-5; possibly TRBD2 for D (5 bases). The V and J ends lost 6 bases and 10 bases respectively, with 21 bases between them. Germline V CDR1 and CDR2: SNHLY, FYNNEI. This CDR3 comprises 14 residues.

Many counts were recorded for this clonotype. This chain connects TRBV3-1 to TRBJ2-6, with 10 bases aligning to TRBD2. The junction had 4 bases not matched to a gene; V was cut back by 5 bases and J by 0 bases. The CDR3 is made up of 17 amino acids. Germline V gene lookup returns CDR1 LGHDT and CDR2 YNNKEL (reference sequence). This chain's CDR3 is CASSRGLARSGANVLTF. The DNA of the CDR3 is TGTGCCAGCAGCAGGGGACTAGCGCGCTCTGGGGCCAACGTCCTGACTTTC.

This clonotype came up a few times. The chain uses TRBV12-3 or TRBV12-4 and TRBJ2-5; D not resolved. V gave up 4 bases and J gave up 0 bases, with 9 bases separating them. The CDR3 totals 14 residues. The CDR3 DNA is TGTGCCAGCAGTTCTACACAGTACCAAGAGACCCAGTACTTC. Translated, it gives CASSSTQYQETQYF.

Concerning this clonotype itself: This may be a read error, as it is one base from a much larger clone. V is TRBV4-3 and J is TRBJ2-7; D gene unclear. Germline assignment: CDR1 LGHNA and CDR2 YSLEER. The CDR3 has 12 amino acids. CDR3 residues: CASSQLRYERYF. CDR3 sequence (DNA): TGCGCCAGCAGCCAGTTGAGGTACGAGCGGTACTTC.

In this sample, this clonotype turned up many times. The CDR3 nucleotides read TGTGCCAGCAGTACCCCGGGCGCAGATACGCAGTATTTT. Translating it yields CASSTPGADTQYF. The rearrangement links TRBV7-9 to TRBJ2-3; D uncertain. Per the germline V gene, CDR1 is SEHNR and CDR2 is FQNEAQ (reference sequence). Trimming removed 6 bases at V and 4 bases at J, with 11 bases between. The CDR3 runs to 13 residues.

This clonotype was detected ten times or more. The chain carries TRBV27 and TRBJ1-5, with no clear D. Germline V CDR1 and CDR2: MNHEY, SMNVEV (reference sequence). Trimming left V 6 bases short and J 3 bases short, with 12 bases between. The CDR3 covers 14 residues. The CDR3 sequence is CASSLAGLNQPQHF. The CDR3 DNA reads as TGTGCCAGCAGCTTAGCAGGCCTCAATCAGCCCCAGCATTTT.

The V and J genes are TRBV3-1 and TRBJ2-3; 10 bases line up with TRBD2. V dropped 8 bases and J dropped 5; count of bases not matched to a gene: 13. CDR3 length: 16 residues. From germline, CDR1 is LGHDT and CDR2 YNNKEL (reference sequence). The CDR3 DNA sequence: TGTGCCAGCTCCCTCACTCTAGCGGGAGTCGAAGATACGCAGTATTTT. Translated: CASSLTLAGVEDTQYF.

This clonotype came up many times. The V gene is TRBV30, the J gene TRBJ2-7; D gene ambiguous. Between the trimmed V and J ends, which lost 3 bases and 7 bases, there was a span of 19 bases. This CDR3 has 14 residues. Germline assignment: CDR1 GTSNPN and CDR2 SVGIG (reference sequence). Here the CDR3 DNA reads TGTGCCTGGAGCCCGCCGGGCCCAATATGGGAGCAGTACTTC. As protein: CAWSPPGPIWEQYF.

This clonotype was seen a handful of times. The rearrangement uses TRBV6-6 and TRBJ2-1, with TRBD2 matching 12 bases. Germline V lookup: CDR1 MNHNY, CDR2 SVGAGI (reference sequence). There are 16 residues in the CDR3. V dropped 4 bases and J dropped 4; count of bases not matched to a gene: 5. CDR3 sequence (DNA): TGTGCCAGCAGTTCCGGACTAGCGGGACAATACAATGAGCAGTTCTTC. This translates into CASSSGLAGQYNEQFF.